This TCR beta chain was documented in a study of cytomegalovirus exposure and HLA in healthy donors. Broader study findings: A classifier reportedly called cytomegalovirus status with high sensitivity and specificity. TCR beta sequences reportedly predicted most subjects' HLA-A and HLA-B alleles accurately.

Worth noting for this clone: What it binds is unknown.

The PCR made use of 60 Vbeta and 13 Jbeta primers. Here immunoSEQ multiplex PCR was the method, and the copy in TCRdb shows in-frame clones only, minus some. The sample has about 150,000 clones; around 79% are singletons. Germline CDR1 reads MDHEN; CDR2 reads SYDVKM. The CDR3 runs to 15 residues. The V gene end was trimmed by 7 bases and the J gene end by 7 bases; junction bases not matched to a gene: 15. The TCR was taken from a man aged 35-49 years in good health and CMV-seropositive. Sequenced: PBMCs. J is TRBJ2-5 and V is TRBV28; 7 bases align to TRBD2. CDR3 nucleotide sequence: TGTGCCAGCATTCTCCGAGCGGGACGCCCAGGGACCCAGTACTTC. It yields the protein CASILRAGRPGTQYF.